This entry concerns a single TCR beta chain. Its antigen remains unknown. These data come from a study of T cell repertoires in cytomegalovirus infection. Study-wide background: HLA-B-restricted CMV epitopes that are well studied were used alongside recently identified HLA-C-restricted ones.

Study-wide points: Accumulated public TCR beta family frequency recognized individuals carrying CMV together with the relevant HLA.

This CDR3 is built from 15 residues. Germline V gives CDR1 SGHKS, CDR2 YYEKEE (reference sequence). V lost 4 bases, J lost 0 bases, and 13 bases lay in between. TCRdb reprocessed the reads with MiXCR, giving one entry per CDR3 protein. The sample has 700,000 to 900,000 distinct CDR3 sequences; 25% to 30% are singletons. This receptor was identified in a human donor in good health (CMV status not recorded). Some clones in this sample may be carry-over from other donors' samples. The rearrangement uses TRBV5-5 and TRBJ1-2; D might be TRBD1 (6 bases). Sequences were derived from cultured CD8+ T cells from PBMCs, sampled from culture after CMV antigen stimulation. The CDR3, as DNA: TGTGCCAGCAGCCCCGGGACACCTACTAACTATGGCTACACCTTC. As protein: CASSPGTPTNYGYTF.